Listed here are 30 T cell receptor beta chains from one sample, sequenced in a study of T cells in Graves' hyperthyroidism and ophthalmopathy. RNA transcripts gave rise to amplified TCR beta CDR3 regions. When the TCR CDR3 underwent first-round RT-PCR, the HTBI primer set was used. TCRdb passed the multiplex PCR reads through MiXCR, listing each CDR3 protein once. In the table there are about 500,000 distinct CDR3 sequences, about 16% of which are singletons. Sequencing used blood. The receptor source for this set is a woman aged 25-40 years with Graves' ophthalmopathy.

The CDR3 nucleotides read TGTGCCACAAACTCCGGGACGCATACCTACAATGAGCAGTTCTTC. Protein: CATNSGTHTYNEQFF. The chain joins TRBV25-1 to TRBJ2-1; D possibly uses TRBD1 or TRBD2 (5 bases each). V was trimmed by 10 bases and J by 2 bases, leaving 18 bases between them. The CDR3 has 15 residues. Germline V gives CDR1 MGHDK, CDR2 SYGVNS.

This clonotype appeared many times. The rearrangement uses TRBV3-1 and TRBJ2-3, with TRBD2 matching over 11 bases. The CDR3 sequence is 16 residues long. In germline, CDR1 is LGHDT, CDR2 YNNKEL (reference sequence). The junction had 10 bases not matched to a gene; V was cut back by 9 bases and J by 2 bases. The CDR3 DNA reads as TGTGCCAGTGTCAACGCTAGCGGGAGGTTCACAGATACGCAGTATTTT. Protein sequence: CASVNASGRFTDTQYF.

The chain joins TRBV11-2 to TRBJ2-2; possibly TRBD2 for D (6 bases). The CDR3 is 17 residues long. V dropped 1 base and J dropped 3 bases, with 15 bases sitting between them. The germline gives CDR1 SGHAT, CDR2 FQNNGV. The CDR3 sequence is CASSLGTPRLDTGELFF. For the CDR3, the DNA is TGTGCCAGCAGCTTAGGGACCCCCAGACTAGACACCGGGGAGCTGTTTTTT.

This clonotype was seen a handful of times. The chain has TRBV28 and TRBJ2-2; D is perhaps TRBD1 or TRBD2 (5 bases each). CDR1 is MDHEN, CDR2 SYDVKM, per germline. This CDR3 has 19 amino acids. The V end lost 3 bases, the J end lost 3 bases, and 23 bases lay between the germline ends. The CDR3 nucleotides are TGTGCCAGCAGTTTGCCGCTTTTAACCGGGACGGCAGACACCGGGGAGCTGTTTTTT. It is translated as CASSLPLLTGTADTGELFF.

In regard to this clonotype: A much larger clone is a single base away; this may be a read error. The rearrangement links TRBV6-2 or TRBV6-3 to TRBJ2-3, with D unresolved. CDR1 and CDR2 (germline): MNHEY, SVGEGT. The CDR3 has 13 residues. The CDR3 nucleotides read TGTGCCAGCAGTGACTCGACCACAGATGCGCAGTATTTT. Encoded protein: CASSDSTTDAQYF.

The CDR3 here is CSARDLAGGPIAQYF. Written as DNA, the CDR3 is TGCAGTGCTAGAGATCTGGCGGGAGGGCCGATCGCGCAGTATTTT. The chain uses TRBV20-1 and TRBJ2-3; 9 bases fit TRBD2. CDR1 is DFQATT, CDR2 SNEGSKA, per germline (reference sequence). After removal of 0 bases from V and 10 bases from J, the junction contained 11 bases not matched to a gene. The length of the CDR3 is 15 residues.

This chain connects TRBV25-1 to TRBJ2-5; 10 bases are shared with TRBD1. The germline gives CDR1 MGHDK, CDR2 SYGVNS. The CDR3 is 15 residues long. V was clipped by 7 bases and J by 3 bases; unmatched bases: 8. The chain's CDR3 is CASTRQGASEETQYF. The CDR3 DNA follows: TGTGCCAGCACGAGACAGGGGGCCTCGGAAGAGACCCAGTACTTC.

This clonotype was observed many times. The rearrangement uses TRBV5-5 and TRBJ2-7; D is perhaps TRBD1 (6 bases). Germline CDR1 and CDR2: SGHKS and YYEKEE (reference sequence). Trimming removed 3 bases at V and 5 bases at J, with 12 bases between. CDR3 length: 13 amino acids. In nucleotides, the CDR3 is TGTGCCAGCAGCTCGCGACAGGTTGACGAGCAGTACTTC. Its translation: CASSSRQVDEQYF.

This clonotype was observed a few times. The chain links TRBV19 to TRBJ2-2; a possible D gene is TRBD1 (6 bases). The CDR3 runs to 18 residues. The V gene lost 3 bases and the J gene lost 6 bases, with 23 bases spanning the gap. CDR1 and CDR2 (germline): LNHDA, SQIVND (reference sequence). CDR3 bases: TGTGCCAGTAGTATGACGTCTGCGCCTGGGGGCCTCGCCGGGGAGCTGTTTTTT. Protein product: CASSMTSAPGGLAGELFF.

This chain connects TRBV28 to TRBJ2-7; 9 bases are shared with TRBD2. Germline CDR1 MDHEN, CDR2 SYDVKM. The CDR3 is 14 amino acids. Unmatched junction bases numbered 12, after V lost 2 bases and J lost 13 bases. DNA for the CDR3: TGTGCCAGCAGTTTAACCTTCCCGGCTAGCGGGACCTACTTC. It is translated as CASSLTFPASGTYF.

Comments on this clonotype: Since a far larger clone is one base different, this is likely a read error. The chain combines TRBV7-2 with TRBJ2-2; the D is unclear. The CDR3 runs to 13 residues. Germline V CDR1 and CDR2: SGHTA, FQGNSA. Here the CDR3 reads CVSSLSNTGELFF. CDR3 DNA sequence: TGTGTCAGCAGCTTATCGAACACCGGGGAGCTGTTTTTT.

This clonotype has at least ten counts. The gene calls are TRBV9 and TRBJ2-7, with unresolved D. The CDR3 sequence is 15 residues long. The V end was cut by 0 bases, the J end by 2 bases, with 12 bases between. CDR1 is SGDLS, CDR2 YYNGEE, per germline. The CDR3 region has the DNA TGTGCCAGCAGCGTAGCTGAGACTCGGACCTACGAGCAGTACTTC. Translating gives CASSVAETRTYEQYF. Filled out from reference TRBV9 and TRBJ2-7, the complete variable domain reads DSGVTQTPKHLITATGQRVTLRCSPRSGDLSVYWYQQSLDQGLQFLIQYYNGEERAKGNILERFSAQQFPDLHSELNLSSLELGDSALYFCASSVAETRTYEQYFGPGTRLTVT.

The sample holds many counts of this clonotype. The chain carries TRBV5-1 and TRBJ2-7; 10 bases map to TRBD2. After removal of 4 bases from V and 2 bases from J, the junction contained 6 bases not matched to a gene. The CDR3 is 15 amino acids. CDR1 and CDR2 (germline): SGHRS, YFSETQ. The CDR3, as DNA: TGCGCCAGCAGCCGACGGACTAGCGGAGCCTACGAGCAGTACTTC. This translates into CASSRRTSGAYEQYF.

There are a few counts of this clonotype. The V call is TRBV6-1, the J call TRBJ2-7; 7 bases are shared with TRBD1. CDR1 and CDR2 (germline): MNHNS, SASEGT. The CDR3 sequence is 14 residues long. The junction had 4 bases not matched to a gene; V was cut back by 3 bases and J by 2 bases. The CDR3 sequence is CASSDGTATYEQYF. CDR3 coding DNA: TGTGCCAGCAGTGATGGGACAGCCACCTACGAGCAGTACTTC.

This clonotype was found many times. The rearrangement uses TRBV5-1 and TRBJ1-4, with a possible D match to TRBD1 (5 bases). The CDR3 totals 14 residues. CDR1 and CDR2 from the germline V gene are SGHRS and YFSETQ. V gave up 0 bases and J gave up 3 bases, with 6 bases separating them. The CDR3 nucleotides are TGCGCCAGCAGCTTGGAGACAGCTAATGAAAAACTGTTTTTT. It is translated as CASSLETANEKLFF.

The chain has TRBV7-9 and TRBJ2-7, with D perhaps given as TRBD1 or TRBD2 (5 bases each). Germline loops: CDR1 SEHNR, CDR2 FQNEAQ (reference sequence). V lost 4 bases to trimming and J lost 2 bases, with 15 bases between them. The CDR3 sequence is 15 residues long. DNA of the CDR3: TGTGCCAGCAGCTCTAGGGACGCCCTCCCCTACGAGCAGTACTTC. Amino acid sequence: CASSSRDALPYEQYF.

This clonotype was recorded many times. The CDR3 sequence: CASSPGNSETDTQYF. In DNA, the CDR3 is TGTGCCAGCAGCCCCGGGAACAGCGAAACAGATACGCAGTATTTT. V and J are TRBV7-9 and TRBJ2-3; maybe TRBD2 (5 bases). Trimming shortened V by 5 bases and J by 3 bases, and 15 bases separated the two germline ends. The CDR3 sequence is 15 residues long. Per germline, CDR1 SEHNR and CDR2 FQNEAQ (reference sequence). Looking up the rest from reference TRBV7-9 and TRBJ2-3 gives the full variable domain: DTGVSQNPRHKITKRGQNVTFRCDPISEHNRLYWYRQTLGQGPEFLTYFQNEAQLEKSRLLSDRFSAERPKGSFSTLEIQRTEQGDSAMYLCASSPGNSETDTQYFGPGTRLTVL.

This clonotype was counted ten times or more. The chain is built from TRBV7-2 and TRBJ1-5; the D gene is possibly TRBD1 (5 bases). Trimming took off 10 bases at V and 4 bases at J, with 11 bases between the two ends. Germline assignment: CDR1 SGHTA and CDR2 FQGNSA. The CDR3 is made up of 12 amino acids. CDR3 coding DNA: TGTGCCACCCAACGGGGGAATCAGCCCCAGCATTTT. Its translation: CATQRGNQPQHF.

This clonotype was seen more than once but under ten times. This chain connects TRBV12-3 or TRBV12-4 to TRBJ1-3, with D hard to call. Trimming took off 1 base at V and 2 bases at J, with 21 bases between the two ends. The CDR3 consists of 19 residues. The CDR3 region is CASSLGISGLIEPGNTIYF. The DNA for the CDR3 is TGTGCCAGCAGTTTAGGGATAAGTGGACTCATAGAGCCTGGAAACACCATATATTTT.

This clonotype was observed many times. The rearrangement joins TRBV28 to TRBJ2-3, with 7 bases matching TRBD2. Germline CDR1 reads MDHEN; CDR2 reads SYDVKM. The CDR3 spans 13 residues. V shed 7 bases and J 1 base; nucleotides not matched to a gene: 2. The CDR3 reads CASNLAGTDTQYF. The CDR3 bases are TGTGCCAGCAATCTAGCGGGCACAGATACGCAGTATTTT.

This clonotype was detected a few times. CDR3 protein: CASSYGTGPLYNEQFF. CDR3 sequence (DNA): TGTGCCAGCAGTTACGGGACAGGGCCCCTCTACAATGAGCAGTTCTTC. The chain carries TRBV6-2 or TRBV6-3 and TRBJ2-1, with TRBD1 identical over 9 bases. The CDR3 totals 16 residues. The J segment lost 3 bases and the V segment lost 2 bases, leaving 5 bases of the junction unmatched. Germline V gene data show CDR1 as MNHEY and CDR2 as SVGEGT.

V is TRBV28 and J is TRBJ1-4; D ambiguous. Trimming removed 3 bases at V and 2 bases at J, with 7 bases between. There are 14 residues in the CDR3. Germline V gene lookup returns CDR1 MDHEN and CDR2 SYDVKM. CDR3 bases: TGTGCCAGCAGTTTGGGCTTTACTAATGAAAAACTGTTTTTT. Protein product: CASSLGFTNEKLFF.

This clonotype was detected ten times or more. The V gene is TRBV7-3, the J gene TRBJ2-1, with D maybe TRBD1 (6 bases). V shed 4 bases and J shed 3 bases, with 16 bases lying between them. Per the germline V gene, CDR1 is SGHTA and CDR2 is FQGTGA. The CDR3 runs to 16 residues. CDR3 loop: CASSSMGWGHYNEQFF. The CDR3 DNA sequence: TGTGCCAGCAGCTCAATGGGGTGGGGGCACTACAATGAGCAGTTCTTC.

The chain couples TRBV20-1 to TRBJ1-2; perhaps TRBD1 as D (5 bases). The CDR3 length is 16 residues. The germline V gene has CDR1 DFQATT and CDR2 SNEGSKA (reference sequence). V was trimmed by 0 bases and J by 3 bases, leaving 17 bases between them. DNA of the CDR3: TGCAGTGCTAGAGATAAGGGAGGCCGACAGCACTATGGCTACACCTTC. Translated, it gives CSARDKGGRQHYGYTF.

The sample holds many counts of this clonotype. V usage is TRBV7-9 and J usage is TRBJ2-5; no clear D gene. The CDR3 covers 13 residues. V was clipped by 5 bases and J by 3 bases, with 10 bases between them. CDR1 SEHNR and CDR2 FQNEAQ come from the germline V gene (reference sequence). The DNA for the CDR3 is TGTGCCAGCAGCCTCAACGGAAAAGAGACCCAGTACTTC. Protein product: CASSLNGKETQYF.

In this sample, this clonotype turned up a few times. The V gene is TRBV10-3, the J gene TRBJ2-7; TRBD2 is a possible D gene (6 bases). The germline gives CDR1 ENHRY, CDR2 SYGVKD. V lost 6 bases to trimming and J lost 4 bases, with 16 bases between them. CDR3 length: 14 amino acids. Here the CDR3 reads CAIRDRDLSYEQYF. CDR3 sequence (DNA): TGTGCCATCAGGGACCGGGACTTGTCATACGAGCAGTACTTC.

This clonotype was counted a few times. Written as DNA, the CDR3 is TGTGCCAGCAGCCAAAGACAGGGGAAAAAACTGTTTTTT. It is translated as CASSQRQGKKLFF. The gene calls are TRBV7-2 and TRBJ1-4; TRBD1 matches at 8 bases. CDR3 length: 13 residues. The J segment lost 9 bases and the V segment lost 5 bases, leaving 5 bases of the junction unmatched. The germline V gene has CDR1 SGHTA and CDR2 FQGNSA.

The V and J genes are TRBV7-2 and TRBJ1-5; no reliable D call. V was trimmed by 0 bases and J by 7 bases, leaving 13 bases between them. Germline lookup yields CDR1 SGHTA and CDR2 FQGNSA. The CDR3 has 15 residues. The CDR3, as DNA: TGTGCCAGCAGCTTAGCGTTGGGGTCGTACCAGCCCCAGCATTTT. Protein: CASSLALGSYQPQHF.

The sample holds many counts of this clonotype. This rearrangement joins TRBV3-1 to TRBJ1-6; D is ambiguous. The CDR3 is 13 amino acids. Germline values: CDR1 LGHDT, CDR2 YNNKEL (reference sequence). Trimming removed 1 base from V and 6 bases from J, with 4 bases in between. CDR3 sequence: CASSQASNSPLHF. The CDR3 DNA reads TGTGCCAGCAGCCAAGCGAGTAATTCACCCCTCCACTTT.

A remark on this clonotype: A much larger clonotype is one base distant, so this may be a read error. The J gene is TRBJ2-7, the V gene TRBV12-3 or TRBV12-4, with D possibly being TRBD1 (6 bases). This CDR3 has 14 amino acids. The CDR3 region is CASSTDRGTYEQHF. DNA of the CDR3: TGTGCCAGCAGCACGGATAGGGGGACCTACGAGCAGCACTTC.